This T cell receptor (beta chain) came from a study of blood T cell repertoires in COVID-19 (dated by TCRdb to the early 2020s). Concerning the study at large: Samples covering the acute and convalescent phases of COVID-19 were provided by collaborators in the United States, Italy and Spain. The dataset comprised deeply sampled blood TCRbeta repertoires from subjects exposed to, actively infected with, or recovered from COVID-19. The sample metadata nearly always contained a de-identified subject ID, COVID-19 status, age in years and sex. The samples were drawn from two sources: the first 160 participants of the ongoing ImmuneRACE study, and 1,000 to 1,500 subjects contributed by 6 global collaborators. The repertoires were released in a freely available public database meant as a resource for research on the immune response to SARS-CoV-2. Where available, HLA class I and class II types were obtained from metadata supplied by the sample provider rather than from assay-based typing. The prospective study material was composed of cDNA or gDNA derived from T cells, B-cell-depleted T cells, or PBMCs.

TCRbeta CDR3 regions were amplified from genomic DNA by means of the immunoSEQ Assay, a bias-controlled multiplex PCR. Regarding the original processing steps: Nucleated cell counts per sample were estimated from amplification of reference gene primers within the assay. Sequence reads were collapsed and filtered to measure the absolute abundance of every unique TCRbeta CDR3 rearrangement. Productive Simpson clonality was computed per sample as the square root of Simpson's diversity index over productive rearrangements. TCRdb carries this immuneACCESS record with in-frame sequences only. Its versions omit some clonotypes, under half of them owing to an unresolved V gene in the studies checked, with the rest unexplained. That table supplies the V and J calls and clone size; D and trimming were determined from the DNA. The sample data list 400,000 or so clones, and around 89% of these were observed just once. Around 1.1% of the sample is taken by the ten largest.

To note about this clone: Its antigen is unknown. No quality values exist for individual bases; no much larger clone is one base distant.

Participants in the prospective study were enrolled through a virtual design, were aged roughly 18 to 100 years, and lived in 24 United States geographic areas. In the prospective study, cohorts were assigned on the basis of participant-reported clinical history obtained from a screening survey and a study questionnaire. ImmuneRACE Cohort 3 recovered participants were defined by two consecutive negative NP/OP PCR tests, healthcare professional clearance, or symptom resolution. In the prospective study, whole blood, serum and a nasopharyngeal or oropharyngeal swab were collected from each participant by mobile phlebotomists. Additional blood draws and questionnaires over an approximately two-month period could optionally be provided by prospective study participants. Blood samples from the prospective study were shipped frozen or at room temperature prior to DNA extraction. V loses 10 bases of germline sequence and J loses 4 bases, and the interval between the two ends is 19 bases. From the cysteine through the phenylalanine, the CDR3 covers 14 amino acids. Solely the CDR3 DNA is kept, with 42 bases framed from the first base. CDR1 and CDR2 are read off the germline V gene as MNHEY and SVGAGI.

Points the paper makes about the study in general: Clinical and demographic metadata were provided uncurated, with the amount varying by source and participant.

In this chain, TRBV6-5 is recombined with TRBJ1-2; there is no confident call for the D gene. The sequenced material came from PBMCs or T cells enriched from blood (not recorded which). This TCR came from a man between 25 and 39 years old who had recovered from COVID-19. The CDR3 protein is CATERADEVYGYTF. The DNA sequence is given as TGTGCCACCGAGCGGGCCGACGAAGTCTATGGCTACACCTTC.